One and the same sample provided the 22 T cell receptor beta chains below, sequenced in a study of blood T cells in healthy people across ages (dated by TCRdb to 2015 to 2017). The protocol used for the library was 5' RACE. TCRdb records Illumina HiSeq 2500 as the sequencer. A second about 7 to 11 cycle PCR used a sample-barcoded 5' primer and a J-beta primer mix. TCRdb cleaned the public reads at Q25 with fastp, built clones with MiXCR and kept in-frame beta chains. Rows with one shared CDR3 protein collapse into an entry with the most common genes and DNA. In all, the sample holds 1.5 million to 2 million distinct CDR3 sequences, and 28% of those were seen once. Of the sample, around 7.7% falls within the top ten clones. The sequenced material came from blood. These receptors all come from a woman under 40 in good health.

The chain links TRBV28 to TRBJ1-5; D unresolved. With 5 bases removed from V and 6 bases from J, the gap between germline ends came to 14 bases. The germline V gene has CDR1 MDHEN and CDR2 SYDVKM. The CDR3 has 14 residues. In nucleotides, the CDR3 is TGTGCCAGCAGTATAGTGGAGGGCGGTCAGCCCCAGCATTTT. This codes for CASSIVEGGQPQHF.

This clonotype was observed a handful of times. At one end, the junction sequence differs from germline, possibly due to a read error. The V gene is TRBV11-2, the J gene TRBJ2-7, with a weak D call TRBD1 (5 bases). Germline CDR1 is SGHAT and CDR2 is FQNNGV. The CDR3 runs to 13 residues. CDR3 sequence reads: CANSLGAIYEQYF. CDR3 sequence (DNA): TGTGCCAACAGCCTAGGGGCTATCTACGAGCAGTACTTC.

This clonotype was recorded at least ten times. The chain recombines TRBV18 with TRBJ2-7, with 7 nucleotides matching TRBD1. CDR3 size: 13 residues. Trimming at V came to 1 base and at J to 7 bases, leaving 4 bases not matched to a gene. Germline assignment: CDR1 KGHSH and CDR2 LQKENI. CDR3 sequence: CASSPLPGGEQYF. CDR3 in DNA: TGTGCCAGCTCACCACTACCAGGGGGTGAGCAGTACTTC.

This clonotype came up a few times. This chain joins TRBV6-1 and TRBJ1-4; D gene unclear. V lost 2 bases to trimming and J lost 4 bases, with 17 bases between them. The CDR3 is 17 amino acids. Germline V lookup: CDR1 MNHNS, CDR2 SASEGT. The CDR3 nucleotides are TGTGCCAGCAGTGAACGATCTCGGACGGCCTTTAATGAAAAACTGTTTTTT. It specifies CASSERSRTAFNEKLFF.

The chain recombines TRBV5-1 with TRBJ2-1, with D perhaps matching TRBD2 (7 bases). The CDR3 length is 15 residues. Germline values: CDR1 SGHRS, CDR2 YFSETQ. With 4 bases removed from V and 6 bases from J, the gap between germline ends came to 17 bases. The CDR3 sequence is CASSQSSGGANEQFF. Here the CDR3 DNA reads TGCGCCAGCAGCCAGTCTAGTGGGGGGGCCAATGAGCAGTTCTTC. The full variable domain, rest sourced from reference TRBV5-1 and TRBJ2-1, is KAGVTQTPRYLIKTRGQQVTLSCSPISGHRSVSWYQQTPGQGLQFLFEYFSETQRNKGNFPGRFSGRQFSNSRSEMNVSTLELGDSALYLCASSQSSGGANEQFFGPGTRLTVL.

This clonotype was seen a few times. The chain links TRBV29-1 to TRBJ1-5; D is undetermined. CDR1 is SQVTM and CDR2 is ANQGSEA in the germline V gene. Trimming left V 4 bases short and J 3 bases short, with 10 bases between. There are 13 residues in the CDR3. CDR3 residues: CSVVDSSNQPQHF. For the CDR3, the DNA is TGCAGCGTTGTCGATAGTTCCAATCAGCCCCAGCATTTT.

This clonotype was observed many times. The chain couples TRBV5-5 to TRBJ2-5; D remains ambiguous. From germline, CDR1 is SGHKS and CDR2 YYEKEE (reference sequence). V gave up 2 bases and J gave up 1 base, with 6 bases separating them. The CDR3 runs 13 residues. CDR3 loop: CASSLAPQETQYF. The CDR3 DNA follows: TGTGCCAGCAGCTTAGCGCCCCAAGAGACCCAGTACTTC.

This clonotype came up a few times. This sequence joins TRBV9 and TRBJ1-6; no clear D gene. Trimming pared 3 bases from V and 7 bases from J, leaving 14 bases between. This CDR3 has 15 residues. Germline CDR1 reads SGDLS; CDR2 reads YYNGEE. DNA for the CDR3: TGTGCCAGCAGCGCGACGGGGTTGGGGAATTCACCCCTCCACTTT. Amino acid sequence: CASSATGLGNSPLHF.

V usage is TRBV3-1 and J usage is TRBJ2-2; D ambiguous. This CDR3 is 11 amino acids long. Trimming took 8 bases from V and 3 from J, leaving 4 bases between them. Germline V gene lookup returns CDR1 LGHDT and CDR2 YNNKEL (reference sequence). CDR3 DNA sequence: TGTGCCAGCCTCCACACCGGGGAGCTGTTTTTT. Translated, it gives CASLHTGELFF.

This clonotype has a count of ten or more. The chain recombines TRBV9 with TRBJ2-7, with D hard to call. Germline values: CDR1 SGDLS, CDR2 YYNGEE. Trimming left V 2 bases short and J 0 bases short, with 9 bases between. This CDR3 spans 14 amino acids. The CDR3 spells CASSVASDSYEQYF. Here the CDR3 DNA reads TGTGCCAGCAGCGTGGCGAGCGACTCCTACGAGCAGTACTTC.

About this clonotype itself: A much larger clonotype is one base distant, so this may be a read error. This chain uses TRBV5-1 with TRBJ2-1; TRBD2 is a possible D gene (5 bases). In germline, CDR1 is SGHRS, CDR2 YFSETQ. Trimming took off 6 bases at V and 4 bases at J, with 17 bases between the two ends. The CDR3 covers 15 residues. CDR3 region: CASTIGWELYNEQFF. CDR3 DNA: TGCGCCAGCACCATTGGGTGGGAGTTATACAATGAGCAGTTCTTC.

Comments on this clonotype: This may come from a read error, since a much larger clone is one base off. The chain joins TRBV7-9 to TRBJ2-1; no reliable D call. The CDR3 is 13 amino acids. Trimming removed 4 bases at V and 10 bases at J, with 14 bases between. CDR1 SEHNR and CDR2 FQNEAQ come from the germline V gene (reference sequence). CDR3 residues: CASSSPGHYEQFF. CDR3 in DNA: TGTGCCAGCAGCTCCCCGGGCCACTACGAGCAGTTCTTC.

This clonotype was detected many times. This chain joins TRBV29-1 and TRBJ2-7; D unclear. CDR1 and CDR2 (germline): SQVTM, ANQGSEA. There are 11 residues in the CDR3. V was clipped by 3 bases and J by 4 bases, with 7 bases between them. The CDR3 here is CSVDRQYEQYF. The CDR3 DNA reads as TGCAGCGTTGATAGGCAATACGAGCAGTACTTC.

Points on this clonotype: The junction departs from germline at one end; a sequencing error may be responsible. The rearrangement links TRBV7-2 to TRBJ2-4; perhaps TRBD1 as D (6 bases). The CDR3 loop spans 18 amino acids. Looked up from germline, CDR1 is SGHTA and CDR2 is FQGNSA. CDR3 DNA sequence: TGTGCCAACAGCTCCCTAGGGGCAGGGGTACCTCAGAGAAACATTCAGTACTTC. Translating it yields CANSSLGAGVPQRNIQYF. The full variable domain, rest sourced from reference TRBV7-2 and TRBJ2-4, is GAGVSQSPSNKVTEKGKDVELRCDPISGHTALYWYRQSLGQGLEFLIYFQGNSAPDKSGLPSDRFSAERTGGSVSTLTIQRTQQEDSAVYLCANSSLGAGVPQRNIQYFGAGTRLSVL.

This clonotype was detected many times. The gene calls are TRBV10-3 and TRBJ2-1, with 7 bases identical to TRBD1. V trimming: 6 bases; J trimming: 5 bases; junction bases outside the gene matches: 7. Germline V gene sequence: CDR1 ENHRY, CDR2 SYGVKD. CDR3 length equals 14 residues. The CDR3 loop reads CAISRRTGDNEQFF. The CDR3 region has the DNA TGTGCCATCAGCCGTAGGACAGGAGACAATGAGCAGTTCTTC.

In this sample, this clonotype turned up many times. This sequence joins TRBV24-1 and TRBJ2-1; 12 bases match TRBD2. J lost 7 bases, V lost 4 bases, and 4 bases had no gene match. The germline V gene encodes CDR1 KGHDR and CDR2 SFDVKD. The CDR3 totals 15 residues. CDR3 DNA sequence: TGTGCCACCAGTGAGACTAGCGGGAGTTTAAATGAGCAGTTCTTC. Its protein is CATSETSGSLNEQFF.

This rearrangement joins TRBV5-1 to TRBJ1-2; D uncertain. This CDR3 is built from 14 residues. Germline CDR1 SGHRS, CDR2 YFSETQ. V lost 1 base, J lost 4 bases, and 11 bases lay in between. In DNA, the CDR3 is TGCGCCAGCAGCTTGACCTCAGAGACCTATGGCTACACCTTC. Translated, it gives CASSLTSETYGYTF.

This clonotype was detected a few times. Relative to the germline gene, one junction end is altered; a read error may explain this. This chain links TRBV27 with TRBJ1-5, with D tentatively TRBD1 (6 bases). Germline CDR1 is MNHEY and CDR2 is SMNVEV (reference sequence). The CDR3 has 15 amino acids. CDR3 residues: CASSLSQGGGQPQHF. CDR3 nucleotides: TGTGCCAGCAGTCTATCACAGGGAGGGGGTCAGCCCCAGCATTTT.

This clonotype was seen only a few times. J is TRBJ2-1 and V is TRBV19, with D possibly being TRBD2 (7 bases). Trimming cost V 5 bases and J 2 bases, with 10 bases left between them. CDR1 is LNHDA, CDR2 SQIVND, per germline (reference sequence). This CDR3 region has 14 residues. The CDR3, as DNA: TGTGCCAGTAGTGGGGGGGCAACCTACAATGAGCAGTTCTTC. The encoded protein is CASSGGATYNEQFF.

This chain uses TRBV6-4 with TRBJ2-1, with D uncertain. The germline V gene encodes CDR1 MRHNA and CDR2 SNTAGT. The CDR3 has 14 residues. CDR3 DNA: TGTACCACCCTCCAGGAGAAGGGATACAATGAGCAGTTCTTC. It translates to CTTLQEKGYNEQFF.

CDR3 protein: CASSLVTGGRETEAFF. The CDR3, as DNA: TGTGCCAGCAGCCTAGTGACAGGGGGCAGAGAAACTGAAGCTTTCTTT. The chain links TRBV7-9 to TRBJ1-1, with 10 bases that match TRBD1. Trimming at V came to 5 bases and at J to 5 bases, leaving 11 bases not matched to a gene. Germline assignment: CDR1 SEHNR and CDR2 FQNEAQ (reference sequence). The CDR3 consists of 16 residues.

This chain links TRBV18 with TRBJ2-1, with D possibly being TRBD2 (6 bases). The CDR3 is made up of 15 amino acids. Germline-derived CDR1 and CDR2 are KGHSH and LQKENI. Trimming pared 6 bases from V and 5 bases from J, leaving 17 bases between. CDR3 in amino acids: CASSGGTIGDNEQFF. The CDR3 DNA is TGTGCCAGCTCGGGCGGGACGATAGGGGACAATGAGCAGTTCTTC. The full variable domain, its missing parts supplied by reference TRBV18 and TRBJ2-1, is NAGVMQNPRHLVRRRGQEARLRCSPMKGHSHVYWYRQLPEEGLKFMVYLQKENIIDESGMPKERFSAEFPKEGPSILRIQQVVRGDSAAYFCASSGGTIGDNEQFFGPGTRLTVL.